This T cell receptor (beta chain) was profiled in a study of blood T cell repertoires in COVID-19 (dated by TCRdb to about 2020). About the study as a whole: The collaborator samples originated in the United States, Italy and Spain and spanned the acute and convalescent phases of COVID-19. The prospective study material was composed of cDNA or gDNA derived from T cells, B-cell-depleted T cells, or PBMCs. Subjects who had been exposed to COVID-19, were actively infected with it, or had recovered from it provided the deeply sampled blood TCRbeta repertoires that made up the dataset. The repertoires were released in a freely available public database intended as a resource for research on the immune response to SARS-CoV-2. Samples came from the ongoing ImmuneRACE study (first 160 participants) plus 1,254 subjects from 6 global collaborators. The sample metadata nearly always contained a de-identified subject ID, COVID-19 status, age in years and sex. Where HLA class I and class II types were available, the types were taken from metadata supplied by the sample provider, not from assay-based typing. The full study reports these points: The quantity of clinical and demographic metadata differed by source and by participant and was supplied without curation.

In the prospective study, participants were about 18 to 95 years old, resided in under 30 geographic areas of the United States, and were enrolled through a virtual design. Cohort assignment in the prospective study relied on participant-reported clinical history from a screening survey and a study questionnaire. Exposed participants had been in contact with someone with a PCR-confirmed or clinician-diagnosed COVID-19 case within 2 weeks of study entry. In the prospective study, mobile phlebotomists collected whole blood, serum and a nasopharyngeal or oropharyngeal swab from each participant. Over a roughly 2-month period, participants in the prospective study had the option of providing additional blood draws and questionnaires. Prospective study blood samples were shipped either frozen or at room temperature before DNA extraction. A remark on this clone: There is no known antigen for this receptor. Within one base of it there is no much larger clone, and no base qualities were kept.

TCRbeta CDR3 regions were amplified from genomic DNA by means of the immunoSEQ Assay, a bias-controlled multiplex PCR. Regarding the original processing steps: The number of nucleated cells in each sample was estimated by amplification of reference gene primers within the assay. Sequence reads were collapsed and filtered to measure the absolute abundance of every unique TCRbeta CDR3 rearrangement. For each sample, productive Simpson clonality was calculated as the square root of Simpson's diversity index over productive rearrangements. TCRdb's version of the immuneACCESS table is confined to in-frame rearrangements and falls short of the full clone set. An unresolved V gene accounts for under half of the shortfall where checked; the remainder is of unknown origin. For V, J and clone size, that table is used; D and trimming come from the DNA. The sample profile shows 200,000 to 250,000 clones; around four fifths of them were found once. 3% to 4.5% of the sample belongs to the ten largest clones.

Inclusive of the bounding cysteine and phenylalanine, the CDR3 is 16 residues long. Only CDR3 DNA remains: 48 bases, in frame from the first base. CDR1 and CDR2 are read off the germline V gene as MGHRA and YSYEKL. V lost 0 bases and J lost 2 bases; the stretch between them is 11 bases long. The V and J segments used are TRBV4-1 and TRBJ1-3; a confident D gene designation cannot be given. This receptor was obtained from a woman between 40 and 50 years old who had been exposed to COVID-19. The sample was PBMCs or T cells enriched from blood (not recorded which). Here is the DNA: TGCGCCAGCAGCCAAGATTACGGAGGGACTGGAAACACCATATATTTT. Its translation is CASSQDYGGTGNTIYF.